A single sample gave rise to the 24 T cell receptor beta chains below, sequenced in a study of PD-L1 blockade in urothelial cancer. Sequencing was performed with immunoSEQ multiplex PCR; in TCRdb, only in-frame clones are kept and a portion is missing. Altogether tens of thousands of clones are present, roughly a third being singletons, with the ten largest covering just under 9%. This specimen consisted of tumor tissue, obtained before atezolizumab (anti-PD-L1) treatment. The receptors shown here come from a man aged 55 to 70 with urothelial cancer.

There are a few counts of this clone. This sequence joins TRBV11-3 and TRBJ1-1, with 9 bases identical to TRBD1. The CDR3 is 16 residues long. With 5 bases clipped from V and 10 bases from J, the junction kept 17 bases outside the gene matches. Germline V gene lookup returns CDR1 SGHNT and CDR2 YENEEA. CDR3: CASSLQGDRDLSGAFF. Written as DNA, the CDR3 is TGTGCCAGCAGCCTCCAGGGGGACAGGGACCTTTCTGGAGCTTTCTTT.

V is TRBV14 and J is TRBJ2-7, with a tentative D call TRBD1 (6 bases). The germline V and J ends were trimmed by 0 bases and 6 bases, with 9 bases remaining between them. Looked up from germline, CDR1 is SGHDN and CDR2 is FVKESK. CDR3 size: 13 residues. The CDR3 DNA is TGTGCCAGCAGCCAAGAGCAGGGGCGCGAGCAGTACTTC. Protein sequence: CASSQEQGREQYF.

The V and J genes are TRBV6-8 and TRBJ1-5; D is undetermined. The CDR3 is made up of 14 amino acids. The V gene lost 2 bases and the J gene lost 6 bases, with 11 bases spanning the gap. CDR1 and CDR2 (germline): MNHGY, SAAAGT. The CDR3 loop reads CASSYGVGSQPQHF. The CDR3 DNA sequence: TGTGCCAGCAGTTACGGGGTGGGGAGTCAGCCCCAGCATTTT.

The rearrangement uses TRBV19 and TRBJ2-1; no clear D gene. Per the germline V gene, CDR1 is LNHDA and CDR2 is SQIVND (reference sequence). V lost 6 bases to trimming and J lost 8 bases, with 8 bases between them. CDR3 size: 11 residues. The CDR3 here is CASSRFDEQFF. In DNA, the CDR3 is TGTGCCAGTAGCCGCTTCGATGAGCAGTTCTTC.

The J gene is TRBJ2-3, the V gene TRBV5-1, with TRBD2 matching 9 bases. The germline CDR1 and CDR2 sequences are SGHRS and YFSETQ. The trim removed 0 bases at V and 0 bases at J, leaving 8 bases unmatched. CDR3 length: 18 amino acids. The CDR3 DNA is TGCGCCAGCAGCTTGGGTTTCGGGCTAGCGGGGAGCACAGATACGCAGTATTTT. Amino acids: CASSLGFGLAGSTDTQYF.

The chain has TRBV11-3 and TRBJ1-1, with D unclear. V was shortened by 2 bases and J by 3 bases, with 13 bases between the two germline ends. This CDR3 is 15 amino acids long. CDR1 and CDR2 from the germline V gene are SGHNT and YENEEA. CDR3 region: CASSLFPAGDTEAFF. In DNA, the CDR3 is TGTGCCAGCAGCTTATTTCCAGCGGGAGACACTGAAGCTTTCTTT.

At least ten counts were recorded for this clone. The chain links TRBV4-1 to TRBJ2-1; D remains unclear. The CDR3 loop spans 15 amino acids. Germline V gene lookup returns CDR1 MGHRA and CDR2 YSYEKL. The V and J ends lost 4 bases and 7 bases respectively, with 17 bases between them. CDR3 sequence: CASSPGGLVENEQFF. The CDR3 DNA is TGCGCCAGCAGCCCCGGTGGGCTGGTTGAAAATGAGCAGTTCTTC.

The sample holds a few counts of this clone. The chain is built from TRBV9 and TRBJ2-6, with D possibly TRBD1 on 5 matching bases. Deletions cut 4 bases from V and 0 bases from J, with 17 bases between. The CDR3 has 18 residues. Germline-derived CDR1 and CDR2 are SGDLS and YYNGEE. The CDR3 DNA sequence: TGTGCCAGCAGCTTAGTACACAGGATTACCTCTGGGGCCAACGTCCTGACTTTC. This translates into CASSLVHRITSGANVLTF. The full variable domain, with the rest looked up from reference TRBV9 and TRBJ2-6, is DSGVTQTPKHLITATGQRVTLRCSPRSGDLSVYWYQQSLDQGLQFLIQYYNGEERAKGNILERFSAQQFPDLHSELNLSSLELGDSALYFCASSLVHRITSGANVLTFGAGSRLTVL.

This clone was seen a few times. The chain combines TRBV30 with TRBJ1-5; D not certain. The CDR3 runs to 14 residues. Germline CDR1 reads GTSNPN; CDR2 reads SVGIG (reference sequence). V was trimmed by 4 bases and J by 0 bases, leaving 10 bases between them. The CDR3: CAWNGGVSNQPQHF. For the CDR3, the DNA is TGTGCCTGGAACGGCGGGGTTAGCAATCAGCCCCAGCATTTT.

V is TRBV28 and J is TRBJ1-1, with a weak D call TRBD1 (5 bases). The CDR3 loop spans 14 amino acids. V shed 10 bases and J shed 0 bases, with 15 bases lying between them. Per germline, CDR1 MDHEN and CDR2 SYDVKM. The CDR3 region is CAIGTGKMNTEAFF. The CDR3 DNA follows: TGTGCCATTGGGACGGGAAAGATGAACACTGAAGCTTTCTTT. Using reference TRBV28 and TRBJ1-1 for the parts outside the CDR3, the full variable domain is DVKVTQSSRYLVKRTGEKVFLECVQDMDHENMFWYRQDPGLGLRLIYFSYDVKMKEKGDIPEGYSVSREKKERFSLILESASTNQTSMYLCAIGTGKMNTEAFFGQGTRLTVV.

Comments on this clone: The sample contains more than one DNA sequence encoding this CDR3. V and J are TRBV19 and TRBJ1-2; TRBD1 aligns across 9 bases. This CDR3 spans 13 amino acids. Germline CDR1 is LNHDA and CDR2 is SQIVND (reference sequence). V lost 6 bases to trimming and J lost 5 bases; unmatched junction nucleotides: 4. CDR3 coding DNA: TGTGCCAGTAGGCCGACAGGGGGGTATGGCTACACCTTC. Translated: CASRPTGGYGYTF.

This clone was picked up many times. The chain uses TRBV11-3 and TRBJ1-3; D possibly corresponds to TRBD1 (5 bases). The CDR3 covers 16 residues. V was pared by 5 bases and J by 0 bases, with 14 bases between. Germline assignment: CDR1 SGHNT and CDR2 YENEEA. As DNA, the CDR3 is TGTGCCAGCAGCCCTGGGGCAGGACCCTCTGGAAACACCATATATTTT. The encoded protein is CASSPGAGPSGNTIYF.

This clone counts as medium-sized. The chain couples TRBV11-3 to TRBJ2-1, with D possibly TRBD2 on 6 matching bases. The germline V gene encodes CDR1 SGHNT and CDR2 YENEEA. The ends were cut back, 3 bases at V and 2 bases at J, with 14 bases in the middle. The CDR3 has 16 amino acids. CDR3 DNA: TGTGCCAGCAGCTTGGAGGCCGGGGGAACCTACAATGAGCAGTTCTTC. Protein: CASSLEAGGTYNEQFF.

This clone has more than one count but fewer than ten. The chain links TRBV1 to TRBJ1-4; the DNA was not compared with TRBD1, the D call given in the table. TRBV1 is listed as a pseudogene. This CDR3 region has 15 residues. CDR3 residues: CASSQDNRGNEKLFF. DNA for the CDR3: TGCGCCAGCAGCCAAGATAACAGGGGTAATGAAAAACTGTTTTTT.

This chain connects TRBV18 to TRBJ2-4; D may be TRBD2 (6 bases). Germline CDR1 is KGHSH and CDR2 is LQKENI. The CDR3 runs 19 residues. The V gene lost 3 bases and the J gene lost 1 base, with 22 bases spanning the gap. CDR3 sequence reads: CASSPDGRFEGMAKNIQYF. For the CDR3, the DNA is TGTGCCAGCTCACCCGATGGGAGGTTCGAAGGGATGGCCAAAAACATTCAGTACTTC.

The rearrangement uses TRBV19 and TRBJ1-4; perhaps TRBD1 as D (6 bases). CDR3 size: 14 residues. Trimming stripped 5 bases from V and 3 bases from J, with 10 bases between. In germline, CDR1 is LNHDA, CDR2 SQIVND (reference sequence). In DNA form, the CDR3 reads TGTGCCAGTAGTCCGGCAGGGGCTAATGAAAAACTGTTTTTT. Its translation is CASSPAGANEKLFF. Full variable domain (rest looked up from reference TRBV19 and TRBJ1-4): DGGITQSPKYLFRKEGQNVTLSCEQNLNHDAMYWYRQDPGQGLRLIYYSQIVNDFQKGDIAEGYSVSREKKESFPLTVTSAQKNPTAFYLCASSPAGANEKLFFGSGTQLSVL.

The chain joins TRBV6-7 to TRBJ2-1, with 7 positions matching TRBD1. TRBV6-7 is filed as an ORF, its function uncertain. The CDR3 has 15 residues. V gave up 5 bases and J gave up 5 bases; unmatched junction bases: 9. CDR3 in amino acids: CASSEAPGQHNEQFF. The CDR3 coding sequence is TGTGCCAGCAGTGAAGCACCGGGACAGCACAATGAGCAGTTCTTC.

This clone was found a few times. The V call is TRBV6-8, the J call TRBJ2-2; no definite D call. From germline, CDR1 is MNHGY and CDR2 SAAAGT. Trimming took off 5 bases at V and 4 bases at J, with 11 bases between the two ends. This CDR3 has 14 amino acids. The CDR3 here is CASSDPTSTGELFF. The CDR3 DNA reads as TGTGCCAGCAGTGACCCCACTTCCACCGGGGAGCTGTTTTTT.

This chain uses TRBV10-2 with TRBJ2-2; 9 bases agree with TRBD1. Germline assignment: CDR1 WSHSY and CDR2 SAAADI. Trimming removed 7 bases from V and 1 base from J; junction bases left unmatched: 1. This CDR3 has 14 amino acids. The CDR3 here is CASKGQGNTGELFF. DNA of the CDR3: TGCGCCAGCAAGGGACAGGGGAACACCGGGGAGCTGTTTTTT.

This clone was recorded a few times. X shows a residue whose base was not read or is ambiguous. The chain carries TRBV30 and TRBJ1-3; 7 bases align to TRBD1. V was clipped by 5 bases and J by 0 bases; unmatched bases: 4. In germline, CDR1 is GTSNPN, CDR2 SVGIG (reference sequence). CDR3 length: 14 residues. CDR3: CAWXTGSSGNTIYF. The CDR3 nucleotides read TGTGCCTGGGKGACAGGGAGCTCTGGAAACACCATATATTTT.

A few counts support this clone. The V and J genes are TRBV28 and TRBJ2-3; no clear D gene. Trimming removed 3 bases at V and 1 base at J, with 8 bases between. The length of the CDR3 is 14 residues. The germline gives CDR1 MDHEN, CDR2 SYDVKM. In nucleotides, the CDR3 is TGTGCCAGCAGTTTTCTATCTGGCACAGATACGCAGTATTTT. Translation gives CASSFLSGTDTQYF. The full variable domain, with the rest looked up from reference TRBV28 and TRBJ2-3, is DVKVTQSSRYLVKRTGEKVFLECVQDMDHENMFWYRQDPGLGLRLIYFSYDVKMKEKGDIPEGYSVSREKKERFSLILESASTNQTSMYLCASSFLSGTDTQYFGPGTRLTVL.

This clone came up once. The chain carries TRBV5-1 and TRBJ2-3; 8 nucleotides agree with TRBD2. The germline CDR1 and CDR2 sequences are SGHRS and YFSETQ. The CDR3 has 15 amino acids. J lost 5 bases, V lost 4 bases, and 9 bases had no gene match. The CDR3 coding sequence is TGCGCCAGCAGCCTGACTAGCGCCTCTGGAGATACGCAGTATTTT. Its translation is CASSLTSASGDTQYF.

The rearrangement uses TRBV10-1 and TRBJ1-3; D not resolved. The CDR3 length is 11 residues. Germline CDR1 WNHNN, CDR2 SYGVQD (reference sequence). V lost 5 bases, J lost 4 bases, and 3 bases lay in between. The CDR3 spells CASSQGNTIYF. For the CDR3, the DNA is TGCGCCAGCAGTCAAGGAAACACCATATATTTT.

The chain carries TRBV19 and TRBJ1-2; maybe TRBD1 (5 bases). V was shortened by 7 bases and J by 1 base, with 16 bases between the two germline ends. Germline CDR1 reads LNHDA; CDR2 reads SQIVND (reference sequence). This CDR3 comprises 15 residues. The DNA of the CDR3 is TGTGCCAGTATCCCGGGGAGCCAGGGTAACTATGGCTACACCTTC. As protein: CASIPGSQGNYGYTF.